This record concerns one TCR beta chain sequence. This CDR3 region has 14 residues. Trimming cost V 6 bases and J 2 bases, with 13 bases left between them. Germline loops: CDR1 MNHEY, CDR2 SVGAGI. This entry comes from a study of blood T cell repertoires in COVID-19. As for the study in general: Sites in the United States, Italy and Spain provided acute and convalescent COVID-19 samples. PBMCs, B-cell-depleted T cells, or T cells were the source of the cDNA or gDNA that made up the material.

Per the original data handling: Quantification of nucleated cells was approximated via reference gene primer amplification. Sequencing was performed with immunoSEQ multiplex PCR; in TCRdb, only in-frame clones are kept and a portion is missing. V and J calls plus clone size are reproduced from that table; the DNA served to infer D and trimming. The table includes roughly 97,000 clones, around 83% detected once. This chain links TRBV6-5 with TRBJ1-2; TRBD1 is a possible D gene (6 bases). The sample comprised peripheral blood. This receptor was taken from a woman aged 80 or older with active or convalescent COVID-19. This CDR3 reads CASSQKQGNYGYTF. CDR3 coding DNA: TGTGCCAGCAGCCAGAAACAGGGCAACTATGGCTACACCTTC.